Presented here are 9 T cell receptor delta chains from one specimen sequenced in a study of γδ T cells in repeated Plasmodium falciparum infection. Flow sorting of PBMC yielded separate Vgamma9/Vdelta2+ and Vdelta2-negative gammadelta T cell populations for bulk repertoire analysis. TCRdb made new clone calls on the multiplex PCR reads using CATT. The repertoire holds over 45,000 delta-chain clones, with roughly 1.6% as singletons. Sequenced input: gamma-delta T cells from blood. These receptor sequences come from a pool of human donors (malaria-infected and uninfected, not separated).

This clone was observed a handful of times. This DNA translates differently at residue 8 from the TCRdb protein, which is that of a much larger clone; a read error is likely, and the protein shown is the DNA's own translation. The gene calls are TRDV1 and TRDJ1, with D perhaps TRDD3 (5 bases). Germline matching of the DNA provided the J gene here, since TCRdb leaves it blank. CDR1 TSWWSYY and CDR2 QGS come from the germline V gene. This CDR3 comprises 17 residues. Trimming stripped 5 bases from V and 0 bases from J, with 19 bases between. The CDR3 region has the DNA TGTGCTCTTGGGACTTCTACAAGCTGGGAGAACACCGATAAACTCATCTTT. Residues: CALGTSTSWENTDKLIF.

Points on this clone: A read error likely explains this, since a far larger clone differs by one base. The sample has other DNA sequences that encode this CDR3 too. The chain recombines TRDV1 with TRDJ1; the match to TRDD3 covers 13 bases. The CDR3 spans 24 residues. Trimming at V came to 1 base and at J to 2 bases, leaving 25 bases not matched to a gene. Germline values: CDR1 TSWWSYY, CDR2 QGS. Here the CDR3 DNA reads TGTGCTCTTGGGGAACGACCTACCTCGCTAACTGGGGGATACGCTGCCGGGTATACCGATAAACTCATCTTT. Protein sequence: CALGERPTSLTGGYAAGYTDKLIF.

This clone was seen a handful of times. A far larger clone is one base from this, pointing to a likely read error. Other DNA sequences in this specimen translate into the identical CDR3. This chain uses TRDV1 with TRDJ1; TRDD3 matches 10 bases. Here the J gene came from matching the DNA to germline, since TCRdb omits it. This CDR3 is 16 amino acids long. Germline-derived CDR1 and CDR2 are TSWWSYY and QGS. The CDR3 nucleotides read TGCGCTCTTACATTCCCGTACTGGGGGATCTCAGATAAACTCATCTTT. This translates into CALTFPYWGISDKLIF.

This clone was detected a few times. The CDR3 reads CALVFTGFTGGYAYPPSPYTDKLIF. The CDR3 DNA is TGTGCTCTTGTGTTCACGGGTTTTACTGGGGGATACGCGTACCCTCCCTCCCCATACACCGATAAACTCATCTTT. This rearrangement joins TRDV1 to TRDJ1; 13 positions agree with TRDD3. TCRdb lists no J gene, so it was determined here by aligning the DNA to germline. The CDR3 extends over 25 amino acids. J gave up 0 bases and V 7 bases, and 32 bases lay outside the gene matches. Germline CDR1 TSWWSYY, CDR2 QGS.

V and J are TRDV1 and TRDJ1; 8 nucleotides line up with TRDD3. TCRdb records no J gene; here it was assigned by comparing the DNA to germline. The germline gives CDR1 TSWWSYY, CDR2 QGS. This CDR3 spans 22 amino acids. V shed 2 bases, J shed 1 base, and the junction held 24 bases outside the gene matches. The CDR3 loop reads CALGEKRAIFSSGGTLTDKLIF. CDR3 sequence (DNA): TGTGCTCTTGGGGAAAAACGGGCTATATTTAGCTCTGGGGGAACTCTCACCGATAAACTCATCTTT.

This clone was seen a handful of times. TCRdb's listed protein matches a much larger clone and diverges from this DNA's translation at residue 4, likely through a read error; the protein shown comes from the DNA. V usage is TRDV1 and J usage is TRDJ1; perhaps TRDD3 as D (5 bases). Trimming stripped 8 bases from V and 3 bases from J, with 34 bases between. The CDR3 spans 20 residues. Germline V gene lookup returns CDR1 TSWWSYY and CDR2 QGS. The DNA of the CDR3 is TGTGCTCTTCGGTCGAACGCAGCGAGAGCCTCGCCGCCGGGGGCCGATAAACTCATCTTT. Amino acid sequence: CALRSNAARASPPGADKLIF.

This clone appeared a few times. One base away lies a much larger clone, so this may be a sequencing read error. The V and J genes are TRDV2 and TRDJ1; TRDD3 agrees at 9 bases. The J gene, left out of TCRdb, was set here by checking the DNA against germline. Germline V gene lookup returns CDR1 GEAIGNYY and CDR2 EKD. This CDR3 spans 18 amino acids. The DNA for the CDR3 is TGTGCCTGTGACACCGTAGAGGCTGGGGGATCTTACACCGATAGACTCATCTTT. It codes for CACDTVEAGGSYTDRLIF.

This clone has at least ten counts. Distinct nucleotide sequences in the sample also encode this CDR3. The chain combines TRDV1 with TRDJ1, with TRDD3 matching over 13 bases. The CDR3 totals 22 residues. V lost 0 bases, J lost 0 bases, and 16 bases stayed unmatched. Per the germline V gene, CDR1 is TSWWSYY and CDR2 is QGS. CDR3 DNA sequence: TGTGCTCTTGGGGAACTACGGCGATACTGGGGGATACGCTATCCTAACACCGATAAACTCATCTTT. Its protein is CALGELRRYWGIRYPNTDKLIF.

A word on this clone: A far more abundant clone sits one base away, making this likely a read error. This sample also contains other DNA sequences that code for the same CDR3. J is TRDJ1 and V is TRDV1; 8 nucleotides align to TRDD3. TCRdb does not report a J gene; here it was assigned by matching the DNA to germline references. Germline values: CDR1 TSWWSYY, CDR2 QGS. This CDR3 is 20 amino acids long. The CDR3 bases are TGTGCCCTTGGGCCGGTCCCCAGTTACCGGGGGATAAGGGAGCCCGATAAACTCATCTTT. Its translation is CALGPVPSYRGIREPDKLIF.